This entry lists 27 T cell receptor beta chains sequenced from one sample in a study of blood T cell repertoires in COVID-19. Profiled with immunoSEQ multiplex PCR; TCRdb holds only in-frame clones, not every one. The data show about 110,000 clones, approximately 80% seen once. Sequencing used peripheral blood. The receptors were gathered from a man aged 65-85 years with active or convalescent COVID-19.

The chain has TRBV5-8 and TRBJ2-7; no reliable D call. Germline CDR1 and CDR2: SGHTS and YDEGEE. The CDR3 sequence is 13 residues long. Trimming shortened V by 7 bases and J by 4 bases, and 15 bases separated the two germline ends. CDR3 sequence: CASSSQYVYEQYF. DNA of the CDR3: TGTGCCAGCTCTTCTCAGTATGTTTACGAGCAGTACTTC.

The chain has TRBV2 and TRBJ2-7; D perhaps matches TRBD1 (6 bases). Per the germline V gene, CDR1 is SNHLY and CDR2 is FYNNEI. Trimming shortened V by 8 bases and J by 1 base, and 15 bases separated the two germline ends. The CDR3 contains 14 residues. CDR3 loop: CASGWGRMSYEQYF. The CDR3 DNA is TGTGCCAGCGGCTGGGGGCGGATGTCCTACGAGCAGTACTTC.

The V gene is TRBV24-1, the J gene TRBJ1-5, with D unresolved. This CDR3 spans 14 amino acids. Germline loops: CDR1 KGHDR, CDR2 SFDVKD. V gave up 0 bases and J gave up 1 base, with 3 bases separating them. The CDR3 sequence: CATSDLSSNQPQHF. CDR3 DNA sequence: TGTGCCACCAGTGATTTGTCAAGCAATCAGCCCCAGCATTTT.

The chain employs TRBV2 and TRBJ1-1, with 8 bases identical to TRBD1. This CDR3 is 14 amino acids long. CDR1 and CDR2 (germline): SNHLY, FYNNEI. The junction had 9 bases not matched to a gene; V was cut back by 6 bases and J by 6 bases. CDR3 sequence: CASRPDREVAEAFF. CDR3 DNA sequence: TGTGCCAGCAGACCGGACAGGGAAGTAGCTGAAGCTTTCTTT.

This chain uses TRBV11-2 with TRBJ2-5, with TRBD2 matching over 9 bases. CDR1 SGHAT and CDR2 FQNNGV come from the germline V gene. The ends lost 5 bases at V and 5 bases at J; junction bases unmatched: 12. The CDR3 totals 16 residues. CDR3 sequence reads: CASSPMGTSMRETQYF. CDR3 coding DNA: TGTGCCAGCAGCCCGATGGGGACTAGCATGCGGGAGACCCAGTACTTC.

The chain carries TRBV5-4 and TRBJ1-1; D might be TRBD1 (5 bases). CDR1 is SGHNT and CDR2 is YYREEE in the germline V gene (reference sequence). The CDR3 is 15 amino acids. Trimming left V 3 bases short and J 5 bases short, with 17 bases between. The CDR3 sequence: CASSSPERGGTEAFF. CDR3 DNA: TGTGCCAGCAGCTCCCCGGAGAGGGGAGGGACTGAAGCTTTCTTT.

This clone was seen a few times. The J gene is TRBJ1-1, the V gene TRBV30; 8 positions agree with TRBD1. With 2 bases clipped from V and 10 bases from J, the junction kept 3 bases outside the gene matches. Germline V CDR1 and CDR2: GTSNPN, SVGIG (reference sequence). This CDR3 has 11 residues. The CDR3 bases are TGTGCCTGGAGTTTCAGGGGGCCAGCTTTCTTT. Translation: CAWSFRGPAFF.

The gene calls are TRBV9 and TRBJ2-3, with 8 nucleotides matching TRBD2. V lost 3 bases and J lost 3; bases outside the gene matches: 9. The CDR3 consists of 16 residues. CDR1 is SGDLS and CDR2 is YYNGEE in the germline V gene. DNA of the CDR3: TGTGCCAGCAGCGCCACCCTTGCGGGAGGAACAGATACGCAGTATTTT. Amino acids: CASSATLAGGTDTQYF.

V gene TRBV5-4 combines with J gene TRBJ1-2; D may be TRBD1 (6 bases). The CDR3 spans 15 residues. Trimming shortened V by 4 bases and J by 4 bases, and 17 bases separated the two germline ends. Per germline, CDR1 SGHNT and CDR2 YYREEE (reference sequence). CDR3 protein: CASSDGRQATYGYTF. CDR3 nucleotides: TGTGCCAGCAGCGACGGCCGACAGGCGACCTATGGCTACACCTTC.

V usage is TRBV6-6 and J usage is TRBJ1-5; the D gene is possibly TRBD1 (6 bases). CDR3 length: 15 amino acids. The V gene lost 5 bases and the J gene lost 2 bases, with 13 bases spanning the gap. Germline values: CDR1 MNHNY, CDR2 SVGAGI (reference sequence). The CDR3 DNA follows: TGTGCCAGCAGTCCCTCAGGGGTACGCAATCAGCCCCAGCATTTT. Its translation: CASSPSGVRNQPQHF.

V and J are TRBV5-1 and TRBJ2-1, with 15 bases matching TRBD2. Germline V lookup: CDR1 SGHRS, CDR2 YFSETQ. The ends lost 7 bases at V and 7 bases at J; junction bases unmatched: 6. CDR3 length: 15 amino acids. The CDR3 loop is CASSGLAGGPNEQFF. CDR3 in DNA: TGCGCCAGCTCCGGACTAGCGGGGGGGCCGAATGAGCAGTTCTTC.

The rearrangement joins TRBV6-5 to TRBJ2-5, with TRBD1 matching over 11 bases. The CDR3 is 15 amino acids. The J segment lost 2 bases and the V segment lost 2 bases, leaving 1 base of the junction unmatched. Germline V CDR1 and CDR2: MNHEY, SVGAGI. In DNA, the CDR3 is TGTGCCAGCAGTTACCGGGACAGGGGGCAAGAGACCCAGTACTTC. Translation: CASSYRDRGQETQYF.

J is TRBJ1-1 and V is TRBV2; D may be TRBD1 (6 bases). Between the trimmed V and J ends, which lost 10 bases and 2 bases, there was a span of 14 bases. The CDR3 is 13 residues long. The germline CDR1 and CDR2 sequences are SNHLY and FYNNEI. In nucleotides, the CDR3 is TGTGCCACCTCGGACAGAGAAAACACTGAAGCTTTCTTT. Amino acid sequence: CATSDRENTEAFF.

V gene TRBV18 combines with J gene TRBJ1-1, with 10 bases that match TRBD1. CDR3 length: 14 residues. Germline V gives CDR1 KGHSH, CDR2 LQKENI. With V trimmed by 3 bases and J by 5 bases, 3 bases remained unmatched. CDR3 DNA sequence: TGTGCCAGCTCACCGGACAGGGGGAGGACTGAAGCTTTCTTT. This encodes CASSPDRGRTEAFF.

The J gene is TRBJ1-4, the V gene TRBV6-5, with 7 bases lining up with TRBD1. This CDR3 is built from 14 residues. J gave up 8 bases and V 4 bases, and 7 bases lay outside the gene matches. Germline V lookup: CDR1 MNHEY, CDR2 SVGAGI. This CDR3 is CASSSRQGAEKLFF. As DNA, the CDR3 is TGTGCCAGCAGTTCGCGACAGGGCGCCGAAAAACTGTTTTTT.

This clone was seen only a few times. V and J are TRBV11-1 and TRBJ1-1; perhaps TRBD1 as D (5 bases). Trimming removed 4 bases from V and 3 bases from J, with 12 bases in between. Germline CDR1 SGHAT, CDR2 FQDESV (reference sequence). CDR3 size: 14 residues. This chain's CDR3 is CASSSDDSYTEAFF. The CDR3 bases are TGTGCCAGCAGCTCGGATGACAGTTACACTGAAGCTTTCTTT.

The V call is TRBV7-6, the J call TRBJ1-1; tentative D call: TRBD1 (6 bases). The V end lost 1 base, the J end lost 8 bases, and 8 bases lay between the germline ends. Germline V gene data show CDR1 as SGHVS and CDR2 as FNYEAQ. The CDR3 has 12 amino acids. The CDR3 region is CASSLDDREAFF. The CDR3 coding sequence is TGTGCCAGCAGCTTAGACGACAGGGAAGCTTTCTTT. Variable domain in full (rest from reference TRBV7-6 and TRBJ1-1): GAGVSQSPRYKVTKRGQDVALRCDPISGHVSLYWYRQALGQGPEFLTYFNYEAQQDKSGLPNDRFSAERPEGSISTLTIQRTEQRDSAMYRCASSLDDREAFFGQGTRLTVV.

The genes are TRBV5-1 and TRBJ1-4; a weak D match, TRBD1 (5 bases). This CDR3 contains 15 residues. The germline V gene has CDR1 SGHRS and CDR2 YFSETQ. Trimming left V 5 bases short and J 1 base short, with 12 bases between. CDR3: CASRESGVTNEKLFF. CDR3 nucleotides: TGCGCCAGCAGGGAATCGGGGGTAACTAATGAAAAACTGTTTTTT.

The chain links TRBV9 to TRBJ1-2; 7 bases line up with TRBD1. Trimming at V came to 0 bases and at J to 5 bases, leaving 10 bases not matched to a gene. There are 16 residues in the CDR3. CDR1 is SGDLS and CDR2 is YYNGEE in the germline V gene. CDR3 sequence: CASSVGSGGVLYGYTF. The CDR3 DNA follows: TGTGCCAGCAGCGTAGGTTCAGGGGGTGTATTGTATGGCTACACCTTC.

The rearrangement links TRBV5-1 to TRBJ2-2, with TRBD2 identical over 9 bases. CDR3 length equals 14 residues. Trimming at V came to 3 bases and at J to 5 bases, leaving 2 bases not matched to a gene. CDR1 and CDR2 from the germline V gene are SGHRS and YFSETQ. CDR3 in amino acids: CASSYLAGTGELFF. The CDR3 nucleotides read TGCGCCAGCAGCTATCTAGCGGGGACCGGGGAGCTGTTTTTT.

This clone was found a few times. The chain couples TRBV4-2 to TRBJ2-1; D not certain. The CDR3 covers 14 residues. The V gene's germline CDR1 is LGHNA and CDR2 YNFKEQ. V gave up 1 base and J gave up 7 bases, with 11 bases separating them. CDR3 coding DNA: TGTGCCAGCAGCCAAGTTGCTAGTAAAAATGAGCAGTTCTTC. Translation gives CASSQVASKNEQFF.

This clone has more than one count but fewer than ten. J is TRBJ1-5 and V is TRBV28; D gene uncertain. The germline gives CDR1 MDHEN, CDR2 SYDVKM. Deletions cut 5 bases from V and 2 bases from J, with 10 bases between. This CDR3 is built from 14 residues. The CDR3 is CASSLEVGNQPQHF. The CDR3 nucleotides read TGTGCCAGCAGTCTAGAAGTAGGCAATCAGCCCCAGCATTTT.

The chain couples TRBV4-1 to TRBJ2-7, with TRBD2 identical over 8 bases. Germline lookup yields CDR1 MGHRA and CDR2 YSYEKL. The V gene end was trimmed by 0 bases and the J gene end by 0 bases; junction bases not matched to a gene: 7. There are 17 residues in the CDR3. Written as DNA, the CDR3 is TGCGCCAGCAGCCAAGAAAGTACGGGAGGGGACTCCTACGAGCAGTACTTC. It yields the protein CASSQESTGGDSYEQYF.

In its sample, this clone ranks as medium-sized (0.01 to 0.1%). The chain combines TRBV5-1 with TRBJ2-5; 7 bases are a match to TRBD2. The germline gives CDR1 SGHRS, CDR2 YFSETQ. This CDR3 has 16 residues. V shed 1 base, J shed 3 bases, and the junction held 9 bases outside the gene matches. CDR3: CASSLRREEFKETQYF. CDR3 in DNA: TGCGCCAGCAGCTTGCGTCGGGAGGAATTCAAAGAGACCCAGTACTTC.

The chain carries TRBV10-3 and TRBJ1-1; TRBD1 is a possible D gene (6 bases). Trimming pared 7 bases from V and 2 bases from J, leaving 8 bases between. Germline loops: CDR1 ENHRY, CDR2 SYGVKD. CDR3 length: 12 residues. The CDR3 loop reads CAITGVNTEAFF. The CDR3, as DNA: TGTGCCATCACAGGGGTCAACACTGAAGCTTTCTTT.

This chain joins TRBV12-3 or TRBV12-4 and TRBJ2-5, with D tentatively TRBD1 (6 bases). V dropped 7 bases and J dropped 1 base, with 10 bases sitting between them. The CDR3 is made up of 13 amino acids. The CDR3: CASNSDSQETQYF. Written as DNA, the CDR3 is TGTGCCAGCAACTCGGACAGCCAAGAGACCCAGTACTTC.

CDR3 in amino acids: CASSDRLPMADTQYF. In DNA form, the CDR3 reads TGTGCCAGCAGTGACCGCCTCCCGATGGCCGATACGCAGTATTTT. This chain uses TRBV2 with TRBJ2-3; D gene ambiguous. Germline loops: CDR1 SNHLY, CDR2 FYNNEI. Trimming took off 3 bases at V and 6 bases at J, with 16 bases between the two ends. The CDR3 sequence is 15 residues long.